The rows below give T cell receptor beta chains drawn from one sample of a study of blood T cell repertoires in COVID-19. Data came from immunoSEQ multiplex PCR; TCRdb stores just in-frame clones and leaves some out. The profile shows roughly 270,000 clones, 80% to 85% of them singletons. The specimen sequenced was PBMCs or T cells enriched from blood (not recorded which). These receptors were taken from a man in his forties who had been exposed to COVID-19. CDR3s leave out the opening cysteine and the closing phenylalanine or tryptophan. Fields, in order: V gene, J gene, CDR3 protein.

v_gene: TRBV24-1; j_gene: TRBJ1-5; CDR3aa: ATSHSGSSSNQPQH
v_gene: TRBV7-6; j_gene: TRBJ1-3; CDR3aa: ASREIGNTIY
v_gene: TRBV27; j_gene: TRBJ1-1; CDR3aa: ASSPTGSEAF
v_gene: TRBV28; j_gene: TRBJ1-1; CDR3aa: ASGFRISNTEAF
v_gene: TRBV29-1; j_gene: TRBJ1-5; CDR3aa: SARGMRPDQPQH
v_gene: TRBV21-1; j_gene: TRBJ1-2; CDR3aa: ASVKLWGRFGGYT
v_gene: TRBV18; j_gene: TRBJ2-7; CDR3aa: ASSSRQGSIYEQY
v_gene: TRBV18; j_gene: TRBJ1-1; CDR3aa: ASSPETEAF
v_gene: TRBV2; j_gene: TRBJ1-4; CDR3aa: ASGGEVSPNEKLF
v_gene: TRBV18; j_gene: TRBJ1-3; CDR3aa: ASSPQGGAGNTIY
v_gene: TRBV7-9; j_gene: TRBJ2-7; CDR3aa: ASSFYSGSRDEQY
v_gene: TRBV6-1; j_gene: TRBJ2-1; CDR3aa: ASSTTSGVGNEQF
v_gene: TRBV7-8; j_gene: TRBJ1-5; CDR3aa: ASSLIRGLEPQH
v_gene: TRBV16; j_gene: TRBJ2-2; CDR3aa: ASSLVRRRREGTGELF
v_gene: TRBV15; j_gene: TRBJ2-3; CDR3aa: ATNGGYTDTQY
v_gene: TRBV12-3/TRBV12-4; j_gene: TRBJ2-3; CDR3aa: ASSQTGLDTQY
v_gene: TRBV12-3/TRBV12-4; j_gene: TRBJ2-3; CDR3aa: ATSVGDTQY
v_gene: TRBV19; j_gene: TRBJ1-5; CDR3aa: ASSMIRNSNQPQH
v_gene: TRBV19; j_gene: TRBJ2-1; CDR3aa: ASNPRVSSNEQF
v_gene: TRBV6-5; j_gene: TRBJ1-5; CDR3aa: ASSRRGGNQPQH
v_gene: TRBV2; j_gene: TRBJ1-2; CDR3aa: ASSQTAGGYT
v_gene: TRBV7-9; j_gene: TRBJ1-2; CDR3aa: ASTPTQGGSYGYT
v_gene: TRBV6-5; j_gene: TRBJ1-1; CDR3aa: ASSRPGTLEAF
v_gene: TRBV30; j_gene: TRBJ1-1; CDR3aa: AWSNLHNRANTEAF
v_gene: TRBV18; j_gene: TRBJ2-5; CDR3aa: ASSPPGGSGGETQY
v_gene: TRBV6-4; j_gene: TRBJ2-1; CDR3aa: ASRNRGLNEQF
v_gene: TRBV24-1; j_gene: TRBJ2-1; CDR3aa: ATSVGDSTDNEQF
v_gene: TRBV11-1; j_gene: TRBJ1-1; CDR3aa: ASSTNRDTEAF
v_gene: TRBV7-3; j_gene: TRBJ2-2; CDR3aa: ASRRGRDTGELF
v_gene: TRBV5-1; j_gene: TRBJ2-2; CDR3aa: ASSLKMPRGGVMGTGELF
v_gene: TRBV28; j_gene: TRBJ1-1; CDR3aa: ASRSMNTEAF
v_gene: TRBV18; j_gene: TRBJ2-7; CDR3aa: ASSPPSGISYEQY
v_gene: TRBV11-2; j_gene: TRBJ2-1; CDR3aa: ASSSVGGPEQF
v_gene: TRBV30; j_gene: TRBJ2-2; CDR3aa: AWSGGVLRGTGELF
v_gene: TRBV7-8; j_gene: TRBJ1-5; CDR3aa: ASSNGQGYQPQH
v_gene: TRBV11-2; j_gene: TRBJ2-2; CDR3aa: ASSPRTSGSQGGELF
v_gene: TRBV19; j_gene: TRBJ1-1; CDR3aa: ASKTGVNTEAF
v_gene: TRBV7-7; j_gene: TRBJ2-1; CDR3aa: ASSPSPGTDNEQF
v_gene: TRBV4-1; j_gene: TRBJ2-6; CDR3aa: ASSLTASGANVLT
v_gene: TRBV30; j_gene: TRBJ1-5; CDR3aa: AWRRRPGQENQPQH
v_gene: TRBV7-9; j_gene: TRBJ2-2; CDR3aa: ASSPTSGKNTGELF
v_gene: TRBV5-1; j_gene: TRBJ1-2; CDR3aa: ASSLTGTDYGYT
v_gene: TRBV11-1; j_gene: TRBJ1-1; CDR3aa: ASSLSSGTEAF
v_gene: TRBV5-1; j_gene: TRBJ2-7; CDR3aa: ASSLELTGGYEQY
v_gene: TRBV11-3; j_gene: TRBJ1-2; CDR3aa: ASSYAQGGLYGYT
v_gene: TRBV7-9; j_gene: TRBJ1-3; CDR3aa: ASSGQGVAGNTIY
v_gene: TRBV29-1; j_gene: TRBJ2-2; CDR3aa: SAAGPQNRGSGELF
v_gene: TRBV5-4; j_gene: TRBJ2-1; CDR3aa: ASSIAGGGSNEQF
v_gene: TRBV11-3; j_gene: TRBJ2-3; CDR3aa: ASSLFWSGDDPDTQY